These 14 T cell receptor beta chains came from one sample sequenced in a study of spatial heterogeneity in lung cancer. Whole-study results and caveats: Tumors with more nonsynonymous mutations had more expanded intratumoral alpha and beta TCRs.

In TCRdb, the 5' RACE reads were re-called with MiXCR into one record per CDR3 protein. This repertoire shows roughly 15,000 distinct CDR3 sequences, around 4.7% found once; its top ten account for around 17%. The antigens these receptors bind are not known. Time point here: sample taken at primary tumor resection. The starting material was lung tumor tissue, obtained at surgery. The receptors stem from a female donor with early-stage non-small cell lung cancer.

This clonotype ranks as medium-sized. The library was built for alpha chains, so this beta chain is an off-target read and its size means little. The chain links TRBV20-1 to TRBJ2-3; D not certain. Trimming shortened V by 0 bases and J by 5 bases, and 15 bases separated the two germline ends. In germline, CDR1 is DFQATT, CDR2 SNEGSKA (reference sequence). The CDR3 has 15 amino acids. This CDR3 is CSARDVRVVIDTQYF. The CDR3 bases are TGCAGTGCTAGAGATGTAAGGGTGGTGATAGATACGCAGTATTTT.

This clonotype was detected ten times or more. Within a library made for alpha chains, this beta chain is off target, and its count is uninformative. The chain recombines TRBV6-5 with TRBJ2-7; D might be TRBD2 (7 bases). This CDR3 spans 14 amino acids. The ends were cut back, 4 bases at V and 3 bases at J, with 13 bases in the middle. CDR1 is MNHEY and CDR2 is SVGAGI in the germline V gene. In DNA form, the CDR3 reads TGTGCCAGCAGTTGGGGGGGCCCCTACTACGAGCAGTACTTC. Translation gives CASSWGGPYYEQYF.

This clonotype was seen repeatedly, ten times or more. A library prepared for alpha chains yielded this beta chain as an off-target read; its size is of little meaning. This chain links TRBV5-6 with TRBJ2-1; 7 nucleotides align to TRBD1. Trimming took 8 bases from V and 1 from J; bases not matched to a gene: 3. Germline CDR1 and CDR2: SGHDT and YYEEEE. CDR3 length: 13 residues. This CDR3 is CASRQGSYNEQFF. The CDR3 region has the DNA TGTGCCAGTAGACAGGGATCCTACAATGAGCAGTTCTTC.

This clonotype was picked up many times. Being off target in a library aimed at alpha chains, this beta chain has a size of little meaning. This rearrangement joins TRBV6-4 to TRBJ1-2, with D hard to call. CDR3 size: 11 residues. Trimming took 4 bases from V and 7 from J, leaving 7 bases between them. The germline CDR1 and CDR2 sequences are MRHNA and SNTAGT. CDR3 nucleotides: TGTGCCAGCAGTGGTGGAATTGGCTACACCTTC. It encodes CASSGGIGYTF.

This clonotype came up many times. In a library made to pick up alpha chains, this beta chain is a stray read with a size that means little. This rearrangement joins TRBV20-1 to TRBJ2-5; D is ambiguous. CDR3 length: 15 amino acids. CDR1 is DFQATT, CDR2 SNEGSKA, per germline (reference sequence). Trimming cost V 5 bases and J 8 bases, with 24 bases left between them. CDR3 amino acids: CSALSHGSPPPTQYF. In nucleotides, the CDR3 is TGCAGTGCTCTGTCTCACGGGTCTCCTCCGCCAACCCAGTACTTC.

This clonotype occurred many times. A library prepared for alpha chains yielded this beta chain as an off-target read; its size is of little meaning. The chain employs TRBV7-9 and TRBJ1-5, with 8 bases identical to TRBD1. V was pared by 1 base and J by 2 bases, with 1 base of the junction left unmatched. Germline V gene sequence: CDR1 SEHNR, CDR2 FQNEAQ (reference sequence). The length of the CDR3 is 15 residues. Here the CDR3 DNA reads TGTGCCAGCAGCTTAGGGGGACAGGGCAATCAGCCCCAGCATTTT. Encoded protein: CASSLGGQGNQPQHF.

By share, this clonotype ranks as medium-sized. This beta chain turned up in a library designed for alpha chains; as an off-target read, its abundance says little. The chain carries TRBV7-9 and TRBJ1-5; D gene ambiguous. The CDR3 runs to 15 residues. V was shortened by 4 bases and J by 6 bases, with 16 bases between the two germline ends. Germline V CDR1 and CDR2: SEHNR, FQNEAQ (reference sequence). The DNA for the CDR3 is TGTGCCAGCAGCTCAACAGCCTCGGGCACTCAGCCCCAGCATTTT. Residues: CASSSTASGTQPQHF. Combining the CDR3 with reference TRBV7-9 and TRBJ1-5 gives the whole variable domain DTGVSQNPRHKITKRGQNVTFRCDPISEHNRLYWYRQTLGQGPEFLTYFQNEAQLEKSRLLSDRFSAERPKGSFSTLEIQRTEQGDSAMYLCASSSTASGTQPQHFGDGTRLSIL.

This clonotype was seen a few times. In a library made to pick up alpha chains, this beta chain is a stray read with a size that means little. The chain uses TRBV6-5 and TRBJ2-1, with D unclear. The CDR3 has 14 residues. Trimming removed 2 bases from V and 3 bases from J, with 8 bases in between. CDR1 is MNHEY, CDR2 SVGAGI, per germline. The CDR3 reads CASSYGLLYNEQFF. The CDR3 DNA reads as TGTGCCAGCAGTTACGGGCTACTCTACAATGAGCAGTTCTTC.

This clonotype came up many times. Because this beta chain is a stray read in a library intended to capture alpha chains, its abundance should not be given much weight. This chain connects TRBV20-1 to TRBJ2-7, with a possible D match to TRBD1 (5 bases). V lost 3 bases, J lost 2 bases, and 11 bases lay in between. This CDR3 comprises 13 residues. CDR1 DFQATT and CDR2 SNEGSKA come from the germline V gene (reference sequence). CDR3 sequence reads: CSARAPGTYEQYF. DNA of the CDR3: TGCAGTGCTAGGGCCCCAGGGACCTACGAGCAGTACTTC.

A note on this clonotype: This sequence may be a read error, since a much larger clone differs from it by one base. This beta chain was picked up by a library intended for alpha chains and is off target, so its count carries little meaning. This chain links TRBV6-5 with TRBJ2-7; 7 bases line up with TRBD2. The V gene's germline CDR1 is MNHEY and CDR2 SVGAGI. The CDR3 runs 14 residues. Losses at the gene ends were 2 bases for V and 3 bases for J; bases not matched to a gene: 4. The chain's CDR3 is CASSYAGRVYEQYF. The CDR3 coding sequence is TGTGCCAGCAGTTACGCAGGGAGGGTCTACGAGCAGTACTTC.

This clonotype has a count of ten or more. This beta chain is an off-target read within a library intended for alpha chains, so its frequency means little. V and J are TRBV30 and TRBJ2-3, with no clear D. Germline values: CDR1 GTSNPN, CDR2 SVGIG (reference sequence). V dropped 3 bases and J dropped 0 bases, with 10 bases sitting between them. The CDR3 is 14 amino acids. For the CDR3, the DNA is TGTGCCTGGAGGCAAAGGGTGAGCACAGATACGCAGTATTTT. Translated, it gives CAWRQRVSTDTQYF.

This clonotype has only a few counts. This beta chain is a stray sequence in a library constructed for alpha chains; its clone size is not meaningful. V usage is TRBV29-1 and J usage is TRBJ2-4; D might be TRBD2 (6 bases). The V end lost 6 bases, the J end lost 6 bases, and 15 bases lay between the germline ends. CDR3 length: 13 amino acids. Germline loops: CDR1 SQVTM, CDR2 ANQGSEA. CDR3 residues: CSVLTQAGNIQYF. The CDR3 nucleotides are TGCAGCGTACTGACCCAAGCGGGAAACATTCAGTACTTC. Using reference TRBV29-1 and TRBJ2-4 for the parts outside the CDR3, the full variable domain is SAVISQKPSRDICQRGTSLTIQCQVDSQVTMMFWYRQQPGQSLTLIATANQGSEATYESGFVIDKFPISRPNLTFSTLTVSNMSPEDSSIYLCSVLTQAGNIQYFGAGTRLSVL.

The table lists this clonotype with many counts. Since it is a stray read in a library aimed at alpha chains, this beta chain has a size that is not meaningful. V and J are TRBV5-1 and TRBJ2-3; possible D gene TRBD2, 6 bases. Germline V lookup: CDR1 SGHRS, CDR2 YFSETQ. V was trimmed by 3 bases and J by 4 bases, leaving 18 bases between them. This CDR3 contains 16 residues. The chain's CDR3 is CASSSSGGEGSDTQYF. The CDR3 nucleotides read TGCGCCAGCAGCTCCTCCGGGGGAGAGGGCTCAGATACGCAGTATTTT.

This clonotype showed up many times. This beta chain turned up in a library designed for alpha chains; as an off-target read, its abundance says little. The rearrangement uses TRBV7-9 and TRBJ1-3, with 7 bases matching TRBD1. V lost 4 bases to trimming and J lost 0 bases; unmatched junction nucleotides: 3. Germline V gene data show CDR1 as SEHNR and CDR2 as FQNEAQ (reference sequence). CDR3 size: 15 residues. The CDR3 is CASSSWDSSGNTIYF. CDR3 bases: TGTGCCAGCAGCTCGTGGGACAGCTCTGGAAACACCATATATTTT.